These T cell receptor beta chains were read from a single sample in a study of cytomegalovirus exposure and HLA in healthy donors. The repertoire was sequenced with immunoSEQ multiplex PCR; TCRdb's copy has only in-frame clones and lacks some. The table records over 200,000 clones, more than 70% of them present only once. Sequencing was done on a sample of PBMCs. The receptors were sampled from a human donor in good health. The CDR3 runs from the conserved cysteine through the conserved F or W. Each record gives: clone size, D gene, V gene, J gene, CDR3 protein, CDR3 DNA. A D gene is named only where the DNA matches it firmly. Some rows have no size entry. The others give once, few or many, or a class for an expanded clone.

abundance: NA; d_gene: NA; v_gene: TRBV4-1; j_gene: TRBJ1-5; CDR3aa: CASSQDAGGNQPQHF; CDR3nt: TGCGCCAGCAGCCAAGACGCAGGGGGCAATCAGCCCCAGCATTTT
abundance: NA; d_gene: TRBD1; v_gene: TRBV5-4; j_gene: TRBJ2-2; CDR3aa: CASSPQGASGTGELFF; CDR3nt: TGTGCCAGCAGTCCACAGGGGGCGTCGGGCACCGGGGAGCTGTTTTTT
abundance: NA; d_gene: NA; v_gene: TRBV4-2; j_gene: TRBJ1-5; CDR3aa: CASSPREGGNQPQHF; CDR3nt: TGTGCCAGCAGCCCCCGCGAAGGAGGTAATCAGCCCCAGCATTTT
abundance: NA; d_gene: NA; v_gene: TRBV7-3; j_gene: TRBJ2-5; CDR3aa: CASSLTTQGRETQYF; CDR3nt: TGTGCCAGCAGCTTAACGACACAGGGACGGGAGACCCAGTACTTC
abundance: NA; d_gene: NA; v_gene: TRBV5-1; j_gene: TRBJ2-1; CDR3aa: CASSFGGNYNEQFF; CDR3nt: TGCGCCAGCAGCTTCGGCGGGAACTACAATGAGCAGTTCTTC
abundance: NA; d_gene: TRBD1; v_gene: TRBV19; j_gene: TRBJ1-5; CDR3aa: CASSIVGRGRKSNQPQHF; CDR3nt: TGTGCCAGTAGTATAGTAGGCAGGGGGCGAAAAAGCAATCAGCCCCAGCATTTT
abundance: NA; d_gene: TRBD2; v_gene: TRBV7-6; j_gene: TRBJ2-7; CDR3aa: CAGSSNPGLALYEQYF; CDR3nt: TGTGCCGGCAGCTCTAATCCGGGACTAGCGTTATACGAGCAGTACTTC
abundance: NA; d_gene: NA; v_gene: TRBV5-4; j_gene: TRBJ2-2; CDR3aa: CASSLGDILNTGELFF; CDR3nt: TGTGCCAGCAGTCTAGGGGACATACTTAACACCGGGGAGCTGTTTTTT
abundance: NA; d_gene: TRBD1; v_gene: TRBV2; j_gene: TRBJ1-2; CDR3aa: CASQTGAGHGYTF; CDR3nt: TGTGCCAGCCAGACAGGGGCGGGCCATGGCTACACCTTC
abundance: NA; d_gene: NA; v_gene: TRBV14; j_gene: TRBJ1-1; CDR3aa: CASSQDQNTEAFF; CDR3nt: TGTGCCAGCAGCCAAGACCAGAACACTGAAGCTTTCTTT
abundance: NA; d_gene: NA; v_gene: TRBV6-1; j_gene: TRBJ2-5; CDR3aa: CASSDGVGDQYF; CDR3nt: TGTGCCAGCAGTGATGGAGTAGGGGACCAGTACTTC
abundance: NA; d_gene: NA; v_gene: TRBV10-3; j_gene: TRBJ2-5; CDR3aa: CAISHTPETQYF; CDR3nt: TGTGCCATCAGCCACACCCCGGAGACCCAGTACTTC
abundance: few; d_gene: TRBD1; v_gene: TRBV6-1; j_gene: TRBJ1-1; CDR3aa: CASTLPGDRSAFF; CDR3nt: TGTGCCAGCACCCTTCCGGGGGACAGGTCAGCTTTCTTT
abundance: NA; d_gene: TRBD2; v_gene: TRBV29-1; j_gene: TRBJ2-1; CDR3aa: CSVSRAAGDEQFF; CDR3nt: TGCAGCGTTTCCCGGGCCGCGGGGGATGAGCAGTTCTTC
abundance: NA; d_gene: TRBD2; v_gene: TRBV6-5; j_gene: TRBJ2-7; CDR3aa: CASSYTPGGNYEQYF; CDR3nt: TGTGCCAGCAGCTATACCCCGGGGGGGAACTACGAGCAGTACTTC
abundance: NA; d_gene: TRBD2; v_gene: TRBV27; j_gene: TRBJ2-1; CDR3aa: CASGVLAGVAYNEQFF; CDR3nt: TGTGCCAGCGGAGTACTAGCGGGAGTGGCCTACAATGAGCAGTTCTTC
abundance: NA; d_gene: NA; v_gene: TRBV7-2; j_gene: TRBJ1-5; CDR3aa: CASSLEPLNQPQHF; CDR3nt: TGTGCCAGCAGCTTAGAGCCATTGAATCAGCCCCAGCATTTT
abundance: NA; d_gene: TRBD2; v_gene: TRBV2; j_gene: TRBJ2-1; CDR3aa: CASSPSGASYNEQFF; CDR3nt: TGTGCCAGCAGTCCTAGCGGGGCCTCCTACAATGAGCAGTTCTTC
abundance: NA; d_gene: TRBD2; v_gene: TRBV4-1; j_gene: TRBJ2-1; CDR3aa: CASSPGLAGVVDEQFF; CDR3nt: TGCGCCAGCAGCCCCGGACTAGCGGGAGTCGTGGATGAGCAGTTCTTC
abundance: NA; d_gene: NA; v_gene: TRBV25-1; j_gene: TRBJ1-1; CDR3aa: CASSFGLLNTEAFF; CDR3nt: TGTGCCAGCAGTTTTGGACTTTTGAACACTGAAGCTTTCTTT
abundance: NA; d_gene: TRBD1; v_gene: TRBV5-6; j_gene: TRBJ2-7; CDR3aa: CASSGGTGHYEQYF; CDR3nt: TGTGCCAGCAGCGGAGGGACAGGACACTACGAGCAGTACTTC